Shown below are 14 T cell receptor beta chains from a single sample sequenced in a study of T cell responses to AZD1222 COVID-19 vaccine. Here immunoSEQ multiplex PCR was the method, and the copy in TCRdb shows in-frame clones only, minus some. The data show about 85,000 clones, roughly 87% seen once. The sample in question was peripheral blood, obtained on day 0 of AZD1222 vaccination. The receptors originated from an adult in good health.

The chain is built from TRBV9 and TRBJ1-5, with 8 bases matching TRBD1. With 3 bases clipped from V and 2 bases from J, the junction kept 4 bases outside the gene matches. Germline V gene lookup returns CDR1 SGDLS and CDR2 YYNGEE. The CDR3 sequence is 15 residues long. The CDR3 coding sequence is TGTGCCAGCAGCGCCGCGGGACAGGGCAATCAGCCCCAGCATTTT. The encoded protein is CASSAAGQGNQPQHF.

The chain couples TRBV5-1 to TRBJ1-2, with D maybe TRBD1 (5 bases). Germline V gene data show CDR1 as SGHRS and CDR2 as YFSETQ. The CDR3 has 14 amino acids. Trimming left V 3 bases short and J 4 bases short, with 13 bases between. CDR3 nucleotide sequence: TGCGCCAGCAGCTCGGGGGACGGATCCTATGGCTACACCTTC. This sequence encodes CASSSGDGSYGYTF.

The chain employs TRBV2 and TRBJ2-5; 14 nucleotides match TRBD2. Losses at the gene ends were 0 bases for V and 4 bases for J; bases not matched to a gene: 16. Germline CDR1 is SNHLY and CDR2 is FYNNEI. The CDR3 contains 21 residues. The CDR3 loop reads CASSEASRLAGGLRNRETQYF. CDR3 nucleotides: TGTGCCAGCAGTGAAGCATCACGACTAGCGGGAGGGTTGAGGAACAGAGAGACCCAGTACTTC. The variable domain in full, completed from reference TRBV2 and TRBJ2-5, reads EPEVTQTPSHQVTQMGQEVILRCVPISNHLYFYWYRQILGQKVEFLVSFYNNEISEKSEIFDDQFSVERPDGSNFTLKIRSTKLEDSAMYFCASSEASRLAGGLRNRETQYFGPGTRLLVL.

This rearrangement joins TRBV19 to TRBJ1-5; possibly TRBD1 for D (6 bases). Between the trimmed V and J ends, which lost 7 bases and 7 bases, there was a span of 14 bases. The CDR3 extends over 13 amino acids. The germline gives CDR1 LNHDA, CDR2 SQIVND (reference sequence). The CDR3 coding sequence is TGTGCCAGTACCACTACAGGGCTGCAGCCCCAGCATTTT. Its protein product is CASTTTGLQPQHF.

The chain has TRBV29-1 and TRBJ1-2; tentative D call: TRBD1 (5 bases). The ends were cut back, 4 bases at V and 6 bases at J, with 12 bases in the middle. The germline V gene has CDR1 SQVTM and CDR2 ANQGSEA. The CDR3 spans 12 residues. DNA for the CDR3: TGCAGCGTTGGTGCAGGAGGGGATGGCTACACCTTC. It is translated as CSVGAGGDGYTF.

The V and J genes are TRBV28 and TRBJ1-3, with D maybe TRBD1 (6 bases). V lost 5 bases and J 0 bases, leaving 17 bases between the germline ends. The CDR3 is 17 residues long. The germline CDR1 and CDR2 sequences are MDHEN and SYDVKM. This CDR3 reads CASSTYRVGRSGNTIYF. The CDR3 DNA reads as TGTGCCAGCAGTACATACAGGGTAGGGCGCTCTGGAAACACCATATATTTT.

In its sample, this clone was seen once. CDR3 DNA: TGTGCCAGCAGTTTATATGGGGGCCCGGGAGGCGAGCAGTACTTC. It specifies CASSLYGGPGGEQYF. This sequence joins TRBV27 and TRBJ2-7; a weak D match, TRBD2 (7 bases). CDR1 and CDR2 from the germline V gene are MNHEY and SMNVEV (reference sequence). V was clipped by 1 base and J by 6 bases, with 16 bases between them. CDR3 length: 15 amino acids.

The chain has TRBV24-1 and TRBJ2-1; 9 nucleotides match TRBD2. Germline V gene lookup returns CDR1 KGHDR and CDR2 SFDVKD. V dropped 7 bases and J dropped 5; count of bases not matched to a gene: 5. The CDR3 is 14 residues long. CDR3 region: CATSLAGLNNEQFF. In DNA, the CDR3 is TGTGCCACCAGCCTAGCGGGGCTAAACAATGAGCAGTTCTTC.

This clone was counted only a few times. The gene calls are TRBV9 and TRBJ2-1, with 12 bases that match TRBD1. CDR3 length: 18 residues. The germline CDR1 and CDR2 sequences are SGDLS and YYNGEE. J was trimmed by 1 base and V by 3 bases; bases with no gene match: 8. As DNA, the CDR3 is TGTGCCAGCAGCGGTAGGGGACAGGGGGCAAGTTCCTACAATGAGCAGTTCTTC. Protein: CASSGRGQGASSYNEQFF.

V usage is TRBV6-5 and J usage is TRBJ1-4; 7 positions match TRBD1. V lost 7 bases to trimming and J lost 3 bases; unmatched junction nucleotides: 5. In germline, CDR1 is MNHEY, CDR2 SVGAGI. This CDR3 is 14 amino acids long. CDR3 protein: CASTLDRANEKLFF. The CDR3 nucleotides are TGTGCCAGCACCCTAGACAGGGCTAATGAAAAACTGTTTTTT.

J is TRBJ1-1 and V is TRBV29-1, with D tentatively TRBD1 (5 bases). Germline lookup yields CDR1 SQVTM and CDR2 ANQGSEA. The CDR3 runs to 16 residues. Trimming removed 5 bases from V and 1 base from J, with 20 bases in between. CDR3 in amino acids: CSVKSSGGSPNTEAFF. In nucleotides, the CDR3 is TGCAGCGTTAAATCGAGTGGGGGGAGCCCGAACACTGAAGCTTTCTTT.

This clone has a single count. One end of the junction varies from germline; a read error may be responsible. The CDR3 here is CASSQEGPVEF. The CDR3 bases are TGTGCCAGCAGCCAAGAAGGACCGGTAGAGTTC. The rearrangement joins TRBV11-3 to TRBJ1-2; D gene ambiguous. The length of the CDR3 is 11 residues. Per the germline V gene, CDR1 is SGHNT and CDR2 is YENEEA.

The CDR3 coding sequence is TGTGCCAGCAGCTTAGAGGGCTTGCGGTGGGGTGGGGCTTTCTTT. This encodes CASSLEGLRWGGAFF. The V and J genes are TRBV11-2 and TRBJ1-1; no clear D. V was trimmed by 0 bases and J by 11 bases, leaving 19 bases between them. The germline CDR1 and CDR2 sequences are SGHAT and FQNNGV. The CDR3 spans 15 residues.

The V gene is TRBV5-4, the J gene TRBJ2-3; D uncertain. CDR1 is SGHNT and CDR2 is YYREEE in the germline V gene (reference sequence). V shed 5 bases and J shed 2 bases, with 15 bases lying between them. The CDR3 totals 15 residues. The CDR3 protein is CASRPSKAPTDTQYF. The CDR3 bases are TGTGCCAGCAGGCCTTCTAAGGCGCCCACAGATACGCAGTATTTT.